Here is one T cell receptor beta chain with its context. This clone was detected a few times. This clone's antigen is unknown. No much larger clone exists at a distance of one base, and base qualities are not known. Enrolling through a virtual design, the prospective study's participants ranged in age from roughly 18 to 100 years and lived across approximately 25 United States geographic areas. In the prospective study, participants were assigned to cohorts based on the clinical history participants reported in a screening survey and a study questionnaire. ImmuneRACE Cohort 3 recovered participants were defined by two consecutive negative NP/OP PCR tests, healthcare professional clearance, or symptom resolution. Mobile phlebotomists in the prospective study collected whole blood, serum and a nasopharyngeal or oropharyngeal swab from every participant. Over an approximately 2-month period, participants in the prospective study had the option of providing additional blood draws and questionnaires. Before DNA extraction, blood samples from the prospective study were shipped at room temperature or frozen.

TCRbeta CDR3 regions were amplified from genomic DNA using the immunoSEQ Assay, a bias-controlled multiplex PCR. Per the source publication's procedure: The number of nucleated cells in each sample was estimated from the amplification of reference gene primers within the assay. To quantify the absolute abundance of each unique TCRbeta CDR3 rearrangement, sequence reads were collapsed and filtered. For each sample, productive Simpson clonality was calculated as the square root of Simpson's diversity index over productive rearrangements. Not all clones reach the TCRdb copy of this immuneACCESS table, which keeps in-frame sequences only. Checked studies attribute under half of the gap to unresolved V genes and leave the rest unexplained. V, J and clone size derive from that table, while D and trimming were established from the DNA sequence. A total of hundreds of thousands of clones appear in this sample, roughly 87% of them only once. The ten largest clones take up 3% of the sample.

The data stem from a study of blood T cell repertoires in COVID-19 (TCRdb year 2020). Background for the entire study: Samples from collaborators originated in the United States, Italy and Spain and spanned both the acute and convalescent phases of COVID-19. The material from the prospective study consisted of cDNA or gDNA derived from T cells, B-cell-depleted T cells, or PBMCs. Where available, HLA class I and class II types were obtained from metadata supplied by the sample provider rather than from assay-based typing. Nearly every sample came with metadata listing a de-identified subject ID, COVID-19 status, age in years and sex. Subjects who had been exposed to COVID-19, were actively infected with it, or had recovered from it provided the deeply sampled blood TCRbeta repertoires that made up the dataset. The samples were drawn from two sources: the first 160 participants of the ongoing ImmuneRACE study, and 1,254 subjects contributed by 6 global collaborators. A freely available public database, intended as a resource for researchers studying the immune response to SARS-CoV-2, is where the repertoires were released. General study outcomes and caveats: The quantity of clinical and demographic metadata differed by source and by participant and was supplied without curation.

The junction shows trimming of 5 bases on V and 1 base on J, and the gene matches do not reach 8 bases of it. From the cysteine through the phenylalanine, the CDR3 covers 15 amino acids. Only the CDR3 part of the read is kept: 45 bases, read in frame from the first base. The germline V gene (reference sequence) sets CDR1 to LNHDA and CDR2 to SQIVND. The sample was PBMCs or T cells enriched from blood (not recorded which). The receptor's source is a woman younger than 45 who had recovered from COVID-19. Here the chain combines TRBV19 and TRBJ2-7, and 7 junction bases match TRBD2. The DNA sequence is given as TGTGCCAGTAGTCTTAGCCCGGGGGGTTCCTACGAGCAGTACTTC. It is translated as CASSLSPGGSYEQYF.